Each of the 20 T cell receptor beta chains below was sequenced from the same sample in a study of monozygotic twins with cystic fibrosis (dated by TCRdb to 2020 to 2022). Library preparation was by the immunoSEQ multiplex PCR assay. TCRdb provides this immuneACCESS table in a form limited to in-frame rearrangements. Some clones are lacking; in checked studies, under half of them reflect an unresolved V gene, and why the rest are absent is not known. In all, the sample holds roughly 20,000 clones, and approximately 96% of those were seen once. The ten largest clones represent approximately 2% of the sample. Sample: blood. These receptors came from a woman in her twenties or thirties with cystic fibrosis.

The chain combines TRBV9 with TRBJ2-1, with TRBD1 identical over 7 bases. V was clipped by 4 bases and J by 4 bases; unmatched bases: 8. CDR3 length: 15 residues. Germline V gene lookup returns CDR1 SGDLS and CDR2 YYNGEE. CDR3 residues: CASSSAGTVYNEQFF. Written as DNA, the CDR3 is TGTGCCAGCAGCTCAGCCGGGACAGTATACAATGAGCAGTTCTTC.

This chain connects TRBV4-3 to TRBJ1-2, with TRBD1 as a possible D gene (6 bases). Trimming left V 1 base short and J 7 bases short, with 10 bases between. This CDR3 comprises 13 residues. Germline loops: CDR1 LGHNA, CDR2 YSLEER. The CDR3 sequence: CASSQVPRGGYTF. CDR3 DNA: TGCGCCAGCAGCCAAGTTCCCAGGGGTGGCTACACCTTC.

The genes are TRBV5-1 and TRBJ1-5; D is possibly TRBD1 (6 bases). CDR3 size: 15 residues. V gave up 4 bases and J gave up 3 bases, with 14 bases separating them. CDR1 and CDR2 (germline): SGHRS, YFSETQ. The CDR3 DNA reads TGCGCCAGCAGCCCAGACGGACAGATCAATCAGCCCCAGCATTTT. Translating gives CASSPDGQINQPQHF.

The chain employs TRBV7-9 and TRBJ1-2, with D possibly being TRBD1 (5 bases). From germline, CDR1 is SEHNR and CDR2 FQNEAQ (reference sequence). V was pared by 1 base and J by 2 bases, with 14 bases between. This CDR3 contains 16 residues. The CDR3 DNA is TGTGCCAGCAGCTTAGGATCGAGGGGTTCCAACTATGGCTACACCTTC. Translated, it gives CASSLGSRGSNYGYTF. The full variable domain, its missing parts supplied by reference TRBV7-9 and TRBJ1-2, is DTGVSQNPRHKITKRGQNVTFRCDPISEHNRLYWYRQTLGQGPEFLTYFQNEAQLEKSRLLSDRFSAERPKGSFSTLEIQRTEQGDSAMYLCASSLGSRGSNYGYTFGSGTRLTVV.

This clone was seen a few times. The chain has TRBV6-1 and TRBJ1-6; D not certain. The CDR3 has 15 amino acids. V was trimmed by 2 bases and J by 7 bases, leaving 12 bases between them. Germline assignment: CDR1 MNHNS and CDR2 SASEGT. The CDR3 nucleotides are TGTGCCAGCAGTGAACGGGCCGGGGAGAATTCACCCCTCCACTTT. Protein sequence: CASSERAGENSPLHF.

The J gene is TRBJ2-3, the V gene TRBV4-3; the match to TRBD2 covers 9 bases. The CDR3 length is 18 residues. J was trimmed by 0 bases and V by 0 bases; bases with no gene match: 7. Germline assignment: CDR1 LGHNA and CDR2 YSLEER. CDR3 loop: CASSQERGGTTSTDTQYF. Here the CDR3 DNA reads TGCGCCAGCAGCCAAGAGCGGGGGGGCACCACTAGCACAGATACGCAGTATTTT.

The V and J genes are TRBV21-1 and TRBJ1-2. TRBV21-1 is marked as a pseudogene. This CDR3 spans 11 amino acids. The CDR3 reads CASSKGYGYTF. For the CDR3, the DNA is TGTGCCAGCAGCAAAGGTTATGGCTACACCTTC.

The genes are TRBV10-1 and TRBJ1-1; 7 bases line up with TRBD1. CDR1 is WNHNN, CDR2 SYGVQD, per germline (reference sequence). The CDR3 is 13 residues long. V was pared by 4 bases and J by 5 bases, with 4 bases of the junction left unmatched. The CDR3 reads CASSAVRGTEAFF. The CDR3 DNA reads as TGCGCCAGCAGTGCTGTCAGGGGGACTGAAGCTTTCTTT.

This chain uses TRBV5-6 with TRBJ1-3; 7 nucleotides match TRBD1. The CDR3 is 16 amino acids. The germline CDR1 and CDR2 sequences are SGHDT and YYEEEE. J lost 4 bases, V lost 1 base, and 8 bases had no gene match. DNA for the CDR3: TGTGCCAGCAGCTTGATGAACGGGGACAGCGGAAACACCATATATTTT. Translated: CASSLMNGDSGNTIYF.

The gene calls are TRBV12-5 and TRBJ2-3, with D perhaps matching TRBD2 (6 bases). Germline loops: CDR1 LGHNT, CDR2 FRNRAP. The CDR3 extends over 14 amino acids. Trimming removed 5 bases from V and 2 bases from J, with 11 bases in between. The CDR3 DNA is TGTGCTAGTGGTGCCGGGGGTTACACAGATACGCAGTATTTT. This sequence encodes CASGAGGYTDTQYF.

CDR3 nucleotide sequence: TGCGCCAGCAGCTTGGGACAGGGGGCGGGAGGGGCCAACGTCCTGACTTTC. This translates into CASSLGQGAGGANVLTF. This chain uses TRBV5-1 with TRBJ2-6, with 10 bases fitting TRBD1. This CDR3 is 17 amino acids long. V lost 0 bases to trimming and J lost 4 bases; unmatched junction nucleotides: 4. The germline V gene has CDR1 SGHRS and CDR2 YFSETQ. The whole variable domain, remainder taken from reference TRBV5-1 and TRBJ2-6, is KAGVTQTPRYLIKTRGQQVTLSCSPISGHRSVSWYQQTPGQGLQFLFEYFSETQRNKGNFPGRFSGRQFSNSRSEMNVSTLELGDSALYLCASSLGQGAGGANVLTFGAGSRLTVL.

The V call is TRBV10-2, the J call TRBJ1-2, with TRBD1 identical over 9 bases. The CDR3 is made up of 16 amino acids. Germline V gene lookup returns CDR1 WSHSY and CDR2 SAAADI. V gave up 2 bases and J gave up 2 bases; unmatched junction bases: 6. For the CDR3, the DNA is TGCGCCAGCAGTGAGAGCGGGACAGGGCTAAACTATGGCTACACCTTC. This sequence encodes CASSESGTGLNYGYTF.

This chain joins TRBV21-1 and TRBJ1-6; whether TRBD1, the table's D call, matches the DNA was not checked. TRBV21-1 is a listed pseudogene. The CDR3 runs 18 residues. The CDR3 here is CASRNRVSLLKYNSPLHF. The CDR3 bases are TGTGCCAGCAGGAACAGGGTATCCCTTCTCAAATATAATTCACCCCTCCACTTT.

V gene TRBV25-1 combines with J gene TRBJ1-6; D is perhaps TRBD1 (5 bases). Trimming removed 5 bases from V and 4 bases from J, with 9 bases in between. CDR1 MGHDK and CDR2 SYGVNS come from the germline V gene. The CDR3 loop spans 14 amino acids. CDR3 coding DNA: TGTGCCAGCAGTTTTCAGGGTTATAATTCACCCCTCCACTTT. Translating gives CASSFQGYNSPLHF.

The chain carries TRBV30 and TRBJ2-1; 7 nucleotides align to TRBD1. CDR1 and CDR2 from the germline V gene are GTSNPN and SVGIG (reference sequence). V shed 0 bases and J 8 bases; nucleotides not matched to a gene: 4. CDR3 size: 13 residues. The CDR3 loop reads CAWSVHTGDEQFF. CDR3 nucleotides: TGTGCCTGGAGTGTACACACAGGGGATGAGCAGTTCTTC.

The V gene is TRBV19, the J gene TRBJ2-2; the D is unclear. Trimming removed 5 bases at V and 5 bases at J, with 12 bases between. The germline CDR1 and CDR2 sequences are LNHDA and SQIVND (reference sequence). The CDR3 contains 14 residues. In DNA, the CDR3 is TGTGCCAGTAGTTTAAGTACGAGTACCGGGGAGCTGTTTTTT. Translated, it gives CASSLSTSTGELFF.

The chain links TRBV19 to TRBJ1-2; D remains ambiguous. CDR3 length equals 15 residues. Trimming shortened V by 7 bases and J by 0 bases, and 15 bases separated the two germline ends. Germline-derived CDR1 and CDR2 are LNHDA and SQIVND (reference sequence). The CDR3 DNA follows: TGTGCCAGTAACTTTCGGACCGAAACTAACTATGGCTACACCTTC. Protein: CASNFRTETNYGYTF.

This chain connects TRBV7-3 to TRBJ2-7, with D unclear. Trimming shortened V by 4 bases and J by 3 bases, and 10 bases separated the two germline ends. CDR1 SGHTA and CDR2 FQGTGA come from the germline V gene. The CDR3 is made up of 13 amino acids. As DNA, the CDR3 is TGTGCCAGCAGCTCCGTCCAGCTCTACGAGCAGTACTTC. Translating gives CASSSVQLYEQYF.

The chain employs TRBV10-3 and TRBJ2-7; D is unclear. CDR1 is ENHRY, CDR2 SYGVKD, per germline. V lost 10 bases to trimming and J lost 2 bases, with 24 bases between them. The CDR3 length is 16 residues. In nucleotides, the CDR3 is TGTGCCACCTTTACCTCTTCCGGTACGGGTCCCTACGAGCAGTACTTC. Translation gives CATFTSSGTGPYEQYF.

The chain couples TRBV4-3 to TRBJ2-1; tentatively, D is TRBD1 (8 bases). Looked up from germline, CDR1 is LGHNA and CDR2 is YSLEER. Trimming removed 4 bases from V and 7 bases from J, with 20 bases in between. CDR3 length: 16 residues. The CDR3 reads CASSRAGQVLGNEQFF. DNA for the CDR3: TGCGCCAGCAGCCGAGCGGGACAGGTGTTGGGGAATGAGCAGTTCTTC.